Presented here are 20 T cell receptor beta chains from one specimen sequenced in a study of blood T cell repertoires in COVID-19. TCRdb keeps only in-frame clones here, not all; method: immunoSEQ multiplex PCR. This table has about 37,000 clones, approximately 91% appearing once. The sequencing sample was made of peripheral blood. These receptors were collected from a woman at least 80 years old with acute or convalescent COVID-19.

This chain uses TRBV18 with TRBJ1-4, with D unresolved. V lost 4 bases and J 0 bases, leaving 6 bases between the germline ends. CDR1 is KGHSH and CDR2 is LQKENI in the germline V gene. The CDR3 length is 14 residues. As DNA, the CDR3 is TGTGCCAGCTCACTATTAGCAACTAATGAAAAACTGTTTTTT. This gives the protein CASSLLATNEKLFF.

The chain links TRBV5-1 to TRBJ2-2; possibly TRBD2 for D (6 bases). The CDR3 consists of 14 residues. V was shortened by 3 bases and J by 1 base, with 7 bases between the two germline ends. Germline V gives CDR1 SGHRS, CDR2 YFSETQ. The CDR3 nucleotides are TGCGCCAGCAGCTCGCGGGGGAACACCGGGGAGCTGTTTTTT. It translates to CASSSRGNTGELFF.

The CDR3 sequence: CAWTLGGSNQPQHF. The CDR3, as DNA: TGTGCCTGGACCTTGGGGGGAAGCAATCAGCCCCAGCATTTT. The rearrangement uses TRBV30 and TRBJ1-5, with D perhaps TRBD1 (5 bases). Germline values: CDR1 GTSNPN, CDR2 SVGIG (reference sequence). Trimming stripped 4 bases from V and 1 base from J, with 11 bases between. This CDR3 is 14 amino acids long.

The rearrangement joins TRBV6-2 or TRBV6-3 to TRBJ2-7, with a weak D call TRBD1 (6 bases). The germline V gene has CDR1 MNHEY and CDR2 SVGEGT. With 2 bases removed from V and 3 bases from J, the gap between germline ends came to 20 bases. CDR3 length equals 17 residues. The CDR3 coding sequence is TGTGCCAGCAGTTACGAGGTTATTCAGGGGCCCCTCTACGAGCAGTACTTC. Protein product: CASSYEVIQGPLYEQYF.

This chain uses TRBV4-3 with TRBJ2-1; 10 bases fit TRBD1. CDR3 length: 19 residues. V was pared by 0 bases and J by 2 bases, with 10 bases of the junction left unmatched. Germline V gene data show CDR1 as LGHNA and CDR2 as YSLEER. In DNA form, the CDR3 reads TGCGCCAGCAGCCAAGATGTCCCCCGGACAGGGGGAACCTACAATGAGCAGTTCTTC. Its translation: CASSQDVPRTGGTYNEQFF.

This chain connects TRBV6-5 to TRBJ1-2; TRBD1 matches 7 bases. Germline V CDR1 and CDR2: MNHEY, SVGAGI. V lost 4 bases and J lost 1; bases outside the gene matches: 6. The CDR3 is 15 amino acids. CDR3: CASSSPGQINYGYTF. The CDR3 coding sequence is TGTGCCAGCAGTTCTCCGGGACAGATTAACTATGGCTACACCTTC.

The CDR3 reads CASRVQGNTEAFF. The CDR3 DNA follows: TGTGCCAGTAGAGTACAGGGGAACACTGAAGCTTTCTTT. The V gene is TRBV19, the J gene TRBJ1-1, with D perhaps TRBD1 (6 bases). V was trimmed by 6 bases and J by 1 base, leaving 9 bases between them. Germline CDR1 reads LNHDA; CDR2 reads SQIVND (reference sequence). This CDR3 is built from 13 residues.

The chain couples TRBV14 to TRBJ1-1; no firm D call. Germline V lookup: CDR1 SGHDN, CDR2 FVKESK. The ends were cut back, 4 bases at V and 3 bases at J, with 12 bases in the middle. This CDR3 comprises 14 residues. The CDR3 is CASSRERGYTEAFF. DNA of the CDR3: TGTGCCAGCAGCCGAGAACGAGGGTACACTGAAGCTTTCTTT.

The chain is built from TRBV12-5 and TRBJ2-1; tentatively, D is TRBD1 (5 bases). The CDR3 extends over 13 amino acids. Germline assignment: CDR1 LGHNT and CDR2 FRNRAP. The V and J ends lost 3 bases and 5 bases respectively, with 8 bases between them. This CDR3 reads CASGFPTDNEQFF. CDR3 bases: TGTGCTAGTGGTTTCCCGACAGACAATGAGCAGTTCTTC.

The chain recombines TRBV14 with TRBJ2-7; 9 bases fit TRBD1. Germline CDR1 reads SGHDN; CDR2 reads FVKESK. The CDR3 length is 19 residues. The V gene end was trimmed by 1 base and the J gene end by 7 bases; junction bases not matched to a gene: 20. The CDR3 reads CASSQVNQLPGQGAREQYF. The CDR3 DNA sequence: TGTGCCAGCAGCCAAGTGAATCAACTTCCGGGACAGGGTGCTAGGGAGCAGTACTTC.

This rearrangement joins TRBV10-3 to TRBJ2-2; TRBD2 agrees at 8 bases. The trim removed 2 bases at V and 3 bases at J, leaving 2 bases unmatched. Germline lookup yields CDR1 ENHRY and CDR2 SYGVKD. The CDR3 consists of 15 residues. CDR3 amino acids: CAISEVLADTGELFF. In DNA, the CDR3 is TGTGCCATCAGTGAGGTACTAGCGGACACCGGGGAGCTGTTTTTT.

The V call is TRBV6-5, the J call TRBJ1-1; D not resolved. The CDR3 extends over 13 amino acids. V was pared by 10 bases and J by 6 bases, with 18 bases between. Looked up from germline, CDR1 is MNHEY and CDR2 is SVGAGI. The CDR3 region is CATKRWEAAEAFF. In DNA, the CDR3 is TGTGCCACCAAACGTTGGGAGGCGGCTGAAGCTTTCTTT.

The V and J genes are TRBV5-4 and TRBJ2-1, with D unresolved. V was pared by 0 bases and J by 5 bases, with 6 bases between. Germline assignment: CDR1 SGHNT and CDR2 YYREEE (reference sequence). The CDR3 covers 13 residues. In DNA, the CDR3 is TGTGCCAGCAGCTTGGCTAGTAACAATGAGCAGTTCTTC. Protein product: CASSLASNNEQFF.

A single count supports this clone. This sequence joins TRBV18 and TRBJ1-1, with D hard to call. Trimming shortened V by 0 bases and J by 4 bases, and 12 bases separated the two germline ends. The germline CDR1 and CDR2 sequences are KGHSH and LQKENI. The CDR3 spans 15 residues. Written as DNA, the CDR3 is TGTGCCAGCTCACCACCGTCGGTCCGGGGCACTGAAGCTTTCTTT. Its translation is CASSPPSVRGTEAFF.

This chain joins TRBV5-1 and TRBJ2-1; TRBD1 might be the D (5 bases). The CDR3 loop spans 14 amino acids. Germline loops: CDR1 SGHRS, CDR2 YFSETQ. Trimming took 7 bases from V and 4 from J, leaving 15 bases between them. CDR3 loop: CASCEQDEYNEQFF. CDR3 nucleotides: TGCGCCAGCTGCGAACAGGACGAATACAATGAGCAGTTCTTC.

The chain carries TRBV30 and TRBJ1-1, with TRBD1 as a possible D gene (6 bases). The germline V gene has CDR1 GTSNPN and CDR2 SVGIG (reference sequence). This CDR3 comprises 12 residues. Trimming pared 1 base from V and 7 bases from J, leaving 10 bases between. The DNA of the CDR3 is TGTGCCTGGAGTGCCAGGGGATATGAAGCTTTCTTT. This translates into CAWSARGYEAFF.

The V call is TRBV11-2, the J call TRBJ2-2; 10 nucleotides line up with TRBD2. The CDR3 has 15 residues. Germline CDR1 SGHAT, CDR2 FQNNGV. V lost 4 bases, J lost 8 bases, and 7 bases stayed unmatched. This chain's CDR3 is CASSSAGGPGGELFF. Written as DNA, the CDR3 is TGTGCCAGCAGCTCAGCGGGGGGGCCTGGAGGGGAGCTGTTTTTT.

This clone was counted a single time. CDR3 nucleotide sequence: TGTGCCAGCAGTTACGTTCGGCGGGGGGGCACAGATACGCAGTATTTT. It is translated as CASSYVRRGGTDTQYF. V and J are TRBV6-2 or TRBV6-3 and TRBJ2-3, with TRBD2 matching over 8 bases. Germline V gene lookup returns CDR1 MNHEY and CDR2 SVGEGT. The V segment lost 2 bases and the J segment 1 base; nucleotides outside the gene matches: 5. This CDR3 spans 16 amino acids.

This clone was recorded only once. The chain joins TRBV19 to TRBJ1-2, with TRBD1 as a possible D gene (6 bases). The CDR3 totals 16 residues. V dropped 7 bases and J dropped 1 base, with 19 bases sitting between them. Germline V gene lookup returns CDR1 LNHDA and CDR2 SQIVND (reference sequence). The CDR3 DNA is TGTGCCAGTACCCCGATGACAGGCCAATATAACTATGGCTACACCTTC. Amino acids: CASTPMTGQYNYGYTF.

The chain carries TRBV19 and TRBJ1-2; 9 bases are shared with TRBD1. CDR3 size: 16 residues. The V gene end was trimmed by 3 bases and the J gene end by 6 bases; junction bases not matched to a gene: 11. The germline CDR1 and CDR2 sequences are LNHDA and SQIVND (reference sequence). The CDR3 loop reads CASSILTGGGLDGYTF. The CDR3 DNA reads as TGTGCCAGTAGTATTTTAACAGGGGGCGGATTGGATGGCTACACCTTC.